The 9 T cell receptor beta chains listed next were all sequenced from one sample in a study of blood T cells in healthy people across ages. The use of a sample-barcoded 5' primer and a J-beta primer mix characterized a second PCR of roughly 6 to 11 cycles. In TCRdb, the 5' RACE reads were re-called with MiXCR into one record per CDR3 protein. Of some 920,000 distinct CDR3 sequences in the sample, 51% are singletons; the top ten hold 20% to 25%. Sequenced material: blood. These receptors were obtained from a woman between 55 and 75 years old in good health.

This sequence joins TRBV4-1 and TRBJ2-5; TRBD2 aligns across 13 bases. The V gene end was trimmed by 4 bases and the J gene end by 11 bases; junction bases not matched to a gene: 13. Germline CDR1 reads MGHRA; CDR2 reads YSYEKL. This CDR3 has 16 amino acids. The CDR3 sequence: CASSPRGLAGFLGQYF. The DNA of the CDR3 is TGCGCCAGCAGCCCCAGGGGACTAGCGGGGTTCCTTGGGCAGTACTTC.

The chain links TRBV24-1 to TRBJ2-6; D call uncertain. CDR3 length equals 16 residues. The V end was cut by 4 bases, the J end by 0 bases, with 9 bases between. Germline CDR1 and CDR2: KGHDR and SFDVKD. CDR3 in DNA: TGTGCCACCAGTGACGGGTATTCCTCTGGGGCCAACGTCCTGACTTTC. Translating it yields CATSDGYSSGANVLTF.

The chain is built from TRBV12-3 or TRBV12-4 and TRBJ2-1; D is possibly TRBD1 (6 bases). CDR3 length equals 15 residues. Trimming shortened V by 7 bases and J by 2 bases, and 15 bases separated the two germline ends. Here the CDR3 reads CASTEQGSAYNEQFF. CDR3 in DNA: TGTGCCAGCACCGAGCAGGGGTCCGCCTACAATGAGCAGTTCTTC.

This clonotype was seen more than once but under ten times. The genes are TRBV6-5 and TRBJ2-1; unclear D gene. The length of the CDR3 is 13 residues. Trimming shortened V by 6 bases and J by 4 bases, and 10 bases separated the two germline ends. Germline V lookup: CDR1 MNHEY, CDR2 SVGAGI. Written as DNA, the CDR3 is TGTGCCAGCAGCCCCGGGCGATACAATGAGCAGTTCTTC. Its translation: CASSPGRYNEQFF.

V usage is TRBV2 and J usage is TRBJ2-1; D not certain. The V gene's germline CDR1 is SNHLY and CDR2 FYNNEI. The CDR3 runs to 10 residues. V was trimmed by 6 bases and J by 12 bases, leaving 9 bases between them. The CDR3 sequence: CASRSAAQFF. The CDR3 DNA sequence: TGTGCCAGCAGGTCCGCGGCGCAGTTCTTC.

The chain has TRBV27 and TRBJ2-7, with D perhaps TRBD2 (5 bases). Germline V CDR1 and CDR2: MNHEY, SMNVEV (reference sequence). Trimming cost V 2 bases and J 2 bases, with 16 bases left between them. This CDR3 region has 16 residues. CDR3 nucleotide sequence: TGTGCCAGCAGTTTACTGGCGGGCGAACGAACCTACGAGCAGTACTTC. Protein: CASSLLAGERTYEQYF.

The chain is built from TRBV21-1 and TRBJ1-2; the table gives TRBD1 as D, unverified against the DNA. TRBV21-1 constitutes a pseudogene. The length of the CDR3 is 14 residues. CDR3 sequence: CASAIGQARGDYTF. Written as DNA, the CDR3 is TGTGCCAGCGCAATCGGACAGGCCCGGGGTGACTACACCTTC.

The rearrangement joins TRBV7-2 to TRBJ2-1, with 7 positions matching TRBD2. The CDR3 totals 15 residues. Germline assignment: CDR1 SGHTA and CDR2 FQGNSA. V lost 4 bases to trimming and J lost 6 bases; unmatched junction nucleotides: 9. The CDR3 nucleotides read TGTGCCAGCAGCTCCGGGACTACCCTCCTCAATGAGCAGTTCTTC. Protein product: CASSSGTTLLNEQFF.

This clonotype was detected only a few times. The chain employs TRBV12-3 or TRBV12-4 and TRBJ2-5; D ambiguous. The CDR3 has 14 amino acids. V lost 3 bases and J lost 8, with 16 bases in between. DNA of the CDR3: TGTGCCAGCAGTTTTCAAGGCGTGCTAAGAACCCAGTACTTC. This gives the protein CASSFQGVLRTQYF.